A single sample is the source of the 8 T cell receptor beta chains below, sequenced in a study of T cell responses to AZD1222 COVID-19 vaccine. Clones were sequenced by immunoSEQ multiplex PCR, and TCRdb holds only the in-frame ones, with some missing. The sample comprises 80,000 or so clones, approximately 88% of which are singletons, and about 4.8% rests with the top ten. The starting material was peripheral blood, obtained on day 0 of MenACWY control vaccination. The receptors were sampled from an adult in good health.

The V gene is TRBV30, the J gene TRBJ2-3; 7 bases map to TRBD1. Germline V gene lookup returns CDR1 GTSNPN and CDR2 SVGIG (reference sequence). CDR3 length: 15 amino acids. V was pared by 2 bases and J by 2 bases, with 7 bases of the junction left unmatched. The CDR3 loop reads CAWSTRDSYTDTQYF. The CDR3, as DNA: TGTGCCTGGAGTACACGGGACAGCTACACAGATACGCAGTATTTT.

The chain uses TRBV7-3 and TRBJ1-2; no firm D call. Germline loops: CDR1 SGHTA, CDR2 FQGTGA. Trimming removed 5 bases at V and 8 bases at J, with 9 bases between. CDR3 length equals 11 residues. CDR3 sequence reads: CASSLGLGYTF. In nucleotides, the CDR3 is TGTGCCAGCAGCCTAGGCCTCGGCTACACCTTC.

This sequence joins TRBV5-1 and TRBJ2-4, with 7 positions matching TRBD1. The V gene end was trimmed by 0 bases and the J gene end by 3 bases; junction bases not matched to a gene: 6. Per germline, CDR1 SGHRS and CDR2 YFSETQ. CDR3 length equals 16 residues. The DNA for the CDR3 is TGCGCCAGCAGCTTGGCGGGACAGCACGTCAAAAACATTCAGTACTTC. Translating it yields CASSLAGQHVKNIQYF.

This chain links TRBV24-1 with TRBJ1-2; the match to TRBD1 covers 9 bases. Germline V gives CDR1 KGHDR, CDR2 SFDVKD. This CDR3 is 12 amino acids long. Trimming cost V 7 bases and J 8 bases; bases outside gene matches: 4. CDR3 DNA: TGTGCCACCAGGGGACAGGGCCGAGGCTACACCTTC. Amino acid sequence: CATRGQGRGYTF.

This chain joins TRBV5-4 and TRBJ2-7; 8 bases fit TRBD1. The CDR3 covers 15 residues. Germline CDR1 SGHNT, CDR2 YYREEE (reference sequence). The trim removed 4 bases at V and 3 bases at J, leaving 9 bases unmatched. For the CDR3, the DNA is TGTGCCAGCAGCCCACGTTCGGACAGGGACTACGAGCAGTACTTC. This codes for CASSPRSDRDYEQYF. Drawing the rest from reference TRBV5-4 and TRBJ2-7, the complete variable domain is ETGVTQSPTHLIKTRGQQVTLRCSSQSGHNTVSWYQQALGQGPQFIFQYYREEENGRGNFPPRFSGLQFPNYSSELNVNALELDDSALYLCASSPRSDRDYEQYFGPGTRLTVT.

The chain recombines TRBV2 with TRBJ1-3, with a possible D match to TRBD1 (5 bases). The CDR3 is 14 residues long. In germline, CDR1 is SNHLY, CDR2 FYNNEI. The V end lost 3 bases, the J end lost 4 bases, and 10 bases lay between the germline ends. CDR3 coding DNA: TGTGCCAGCAGTGAGAGGGGCCGGGGAAACACCATATATTTT. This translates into CASSERGRGNTIYF.

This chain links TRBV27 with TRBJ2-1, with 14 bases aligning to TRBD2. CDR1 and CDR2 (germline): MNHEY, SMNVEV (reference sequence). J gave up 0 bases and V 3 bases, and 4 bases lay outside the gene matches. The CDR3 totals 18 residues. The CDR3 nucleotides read TGTGCCAGCAGTTTCGTGACTAGCGGGGGGGTCTCCTACAATGAGCAGTTCTTC. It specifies CASSFVTSGGVSYNEQFF.

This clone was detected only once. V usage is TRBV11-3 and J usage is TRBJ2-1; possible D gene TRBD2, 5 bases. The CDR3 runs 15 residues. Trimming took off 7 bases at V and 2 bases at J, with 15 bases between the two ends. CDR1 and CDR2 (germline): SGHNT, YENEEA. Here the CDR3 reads CASNEGKGTYNEQFF. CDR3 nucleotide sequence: TGTGCCAGCAACGAGGGTAAGGGCACCTACAATGAGCAGTTCTTC.